A single sample is the source of the 4 T cell receptor beta chains below, sequenced in a study of identical twins. TCRdb itself ran the 5' RACE reads through MiXCR, one entry per CDR3 protein. The sample holds around 550,000 distinct CDR3 sequences, roughly 15% seen once. These data were also reused for a study on yellow fever vaccine responses in identical twins.

Source material: CD4+ T cells sorted from blood. These receptors came from a woman younger than 35 in good health.

The chain recombines TRBV20-1 with TRBJ1-1, with 8 positions matching TRBD1. Germline V CDR1 and CDR2: DFQATT, SNEGSKA (reference sequence). CDR3 length: 14 amino acids. Trimming at V came to 6 bases and at J to 1 base, leaving 7 bases not matched to a gene. In DNA, the CDR3 is TGCAGTGCAAAGCACAGGGGGACGAACACTGAAGCTTTCTTT. This sequence encodes CSAKHRGTNTEAFF.

This clonotype was counted between two and nine times. This chain uses TRBV6-1 with TRBJ2-7; 8 nucleotides match TRBD2. Germline trimming cut 10 bases from V and 0 bases from J; bases unmatched to any gene: 8. This CDR3 comprises 14 residues. Germline CDR1 reads MNHNS; CDR2 reads SASEGT. Here the CDR3 DNA reads TGTGCCACCCTAGCGGGCCCGAGCTCCTACGAGCAGTACTTC. Translated: CATLAGPSSYEQYF.

This clonotype has more than one count but fewer than ten. This chain uses TRBV27 with TRBJ1-1; 8 nucleotides match TRBD1. The CDR3 has 14 amino acids. CDR1 and CDR2 (germline): MNHEY, SMNVEV (reference sequence). V was clipped by 6 bases and J by 6 bases; unmatched bases: 9. The CDR3 sequence is CASRPGTGGAEAFF. The CDR3 DNA reads as TGTGCCAGCAGGCCCGGGACAGGAGGTGCTGAAGCTTTCTTT.

This clonotype was seen ten or more times. The chain employs TRBV4-2 and TRBJ2-5; TRBD2 is a possible D gene (6 bases). The V end was cut by 1 base, the J end by 4 bases, with 10 bases between. From germline, CDR1 is LGHNA and CDR2 YNFKEQ. There are 14 residues in the CDR3. CDR3 sequence reads: CASSQGVGGETQYF. The CDR3 region has the DNA TGTGCCAGCAGCCAAGGCGTCGGGGGAGAGACCCAGTACTTC.